This entry is about one T cell receptor (beta chain). What it recognizes is unknown. Germline trimming cut 0 bases from V and 7 bases from J; bases unmatched to any gene: 4. This CDR3 spans 14 amino acids. The germline V gene encodes CDR1 SGHRS and CDR2 YFSETQ. Libraries were prepared by immunoSEQ multiplex PCR; TCRdb keeps only in-frame clonotypes and omits some of them. The table has 95,000 to 150,000 clones, approximately 95% seen once. This sample is drawn from a study of graft-versus-host responses after intestinal transplantation. Whole-study context: In this cohort, recipients had multivisceral, liver-intestinal, or isolated intestinal transplants. Uniformly, recipients were administered anti-thymocyte globulin induction with subsequent tacrolimus and steroids for two to three years.

Study-level findings and limits: The marrow of recipients harbored GvH clones, and ileum or blood showed some of them first. Graft-versus-host to host-versus-graft clonal ratios in allografts were high in patients with graft-donor T cell macrochimerism.

The receptor comes from a human donor who received an intestinal transplant. The chain combines TRBV5-1 with TRBJ2-1; TRBD2 aligns across 7 bases. Sequencing used unstimulated CD4+ T cells sorted from spleen or lymph node cells, obtained before intestinal transplant. For the CDR3, the DNA is TGCGCCAGCAGCTTGGGCGGGAGCCCAAATGAGCAGTTCTTC. Encoded protein: CASSLGGSPNEQFF.